This passage covers 17 T cell receptor beta chains from one sample sequenced in a study of blood T cell repertoires in COVID-19. TCRdb's table, derived via immunoSEQ multiplex PCR, lists solely in-frame clones and lacks some. The table records roughly 46,000 clones, about 90% of them present only once. Sequencing was carried out using peripheral blood. The receptor source for this set is a human donor in a cohort sampled during active COVID-19.

This clone was counted only a few times. V gene TRBV12-3 or TRBV12-4 combines with J gene TRBJ1-5, with a possible D match to TRBD1 (6 bases). Between the trimmed V and J ends, which lost 2 bases and 9 bases, there was a span of 11 bases. There are 13 residues in the CDR3. In nucleotides, the CDR3 is TGTGCCAGCAGTTTATCAGGGGTGGGGCCCCAGCATTTT. This sequence encodes CASSLSGVGPQHF.

The chain combines TRBV2 with TRBJ2-7; 7 bases are a match to TRBD1. The CDR3 is 13 residues long. V was clipped by 7 bases and J by 3 bases; unmatched bases: 6. Per germline, CDR1 SNHLY and CDR2 FYNNEI. CDR3 sequence reads: CASNRQGFYEQYF. CDR3 coding DNA: TGTGCCAGCAACCGACAGGGCTTCTACGAGCAGTACTTC.

This clone was counted a few times. As DNA, the CDR3 is TGTGCCAGCAGTTCGCCGGGACAGGGTTATGAAAAACTGTTTTTT. It specifies CASSSPGQGYEKLFF. The V call is TRBV6-2 or TRBV6-3, the J call TRBJ1-4; 9 nucleotides agree with TRBD1. The CDR3 extends over 15 amino acids. Germline trimming cut 4 bases from V and 6 bases from J; bases unmatched to any gene: 6. Germline CDR1 is MNHEY and CDR2 is SVGEGT.

This clone came up once. The V gene is TRBV6-1, the J gene TRBJ2-1; the match to TRBD1 covers 7 bases. CDR1 MNHNS and CDR2 SASEGT come from the germline V gene. The CDR3 has 16 residues. V was pared by 0 bases and J by 4 bases, with 6 bases of the junction left unmatched. The CDR3 bases are TGTGCCAGCAGTGAAGCGACAGGGACAAAATACAATGAGCAGTTCTTC. Its protein is CASSEATGTKYNEQFF.

CDR3 sequence (DNA): TGTGCCAGCAGTTACTCACCTCCGGGGGGCCTTTACAATGAGCAGTTCTTC. As protein: CASSYSPPGGLYNEQFF. The genes are TRBV6-2 or TRBV6-3 and TRBJ2-1, with a weak D call TRBD2 (7 bases). The CDR3 totals 17 residues. V shed 0 bases and J shed 4 bases, with 16 bases lying between them. Germline V lookup: CDR1 MNHEY, CDR2 SVGEGT.

The rearrangement links TRBV27 to TRBJ2-7; 7 bases fit TRBD2. CDR1 MNHEY and CDR2 SMNVEV come from the germline V gene (reference sequence). The CDR3 consists of 13 residues. J gave up 5 bases and V 6 bases, and 7 bases lay outside the gene matches. CDR3 protein: CASRRLASDEQYF. The CDR3 DNA reads TGTGCCAGCAGGAGACTAGCAAGCGACGAGCAGTACTTC.

J is TRBJ2-2 and V is TRBV18; 10 nucleotides line up with TRBD2. From germline, CDR1 is KGHSH and CDR2 LQKENI. The CDR3 contains 21 residues. Germline trimming cut 10 bases from V and 5 bases from J; bases unmatched to any gene: 28. CDR3 DNA sequence: TGTGCCACAAGCTCACCTGGGGCCCGGAGCGGGAGGGCCGGGGAAACCGGGGAGCTGTTTTTT. It codes for CATSSPGARSGRAGETGELFF.

This sequence joins TRBV5-4 and TRBJ2-2, with D tentatively TRBD1 (5 bases). Trimming took 5 bases from V and 1 from J, leaving 6 bases between them. This CDR3 contains 13 residues. Germline V gene sequence: CDR1 SGHNT, CDR2 YYREEE (reference sequence). The CDR3 DNA is TGTGCCAGCAGGGGGCGGAACACCGGGGAGCTGTTTTTT. Translating it yields CASRGRNTGELFF. Full variable domain (rest looked up from reference TRBV5-4 and TRBJ2-2): ETGVTQSPTHLIKTRGQQVTLRCSSQSGHNTVSWYQQALGQGPQFIFQYYREEENGRGNFPPRFSGLQFPNYSSELNVNALELDDSALYLCASRGRNTGELFFGEGSRLTVL.

The chain joins TRBV5-1 to TRBJ1-3; 8 nucleotides align to TRBD1. The J segment lost 0 bases and the V segment lost 5 bases, leaving 7 bases of the junction unmatched. Germline V gene lookup returns CDR1 SGHRS and CDR2 YFSETQ. The CDR3 length is 16 residues. The CDR3 spells CASRTGQGVSGNTIYF. CDR3 nucleotide sequence: TGCGCCAGCAGAACTGGACAGGGAGTCTCTGGAAACACCATATATTTT.

The J gene is TRBJ2-7, the V gene TRBV19, with D perhaps TRBD2 (5 bases). This CDR3 is built from 13 residues. The V end lost 3 bases, the J end lost 7 bases, and 13 bases lay between the germline ends. CDR1 and CDR2 (germline): LNHDA, SQIVND (reference sequence). For the CDR3, the DNA is TGTGCCAGTAGTATTCCCCTGTCGGGGGAGCAGTACTTC. Its translation is CASSIPLSGEQYF.

This chain joins TRBV19 and TRBJ1-5; D remains unclear. CDR3 length equals 13 residues. Germline V gene lookup returns CDR1 LNHDA and CDR2 SQIVND (reference sequence). V lost 5 bases and J 2 bases, leaving 7 bases between the germline ends. The chain's CDR3 is CASSLQGNQPQHF. DNA for the CDR3: TGTGCCAGTAGTCTTCAGGGCAATCAGCCCCAGCATTTT.

The V gene is TRBV11-2, the J gene TRBJ2-7; 7 bases agree with TRBD2. This CDR3 region has 13 residues. J was trimmed by 2 bases and V by 6 bases; bases with no gene match: 4. From germline, CDR1 is SGHAT and CDR2 FQNNGV. The CDR3 nucleotides read TGTGCCAGCAGGCCAGCGGGGACCTACGAGCAGTACTTC. Protein sequence: CASRPAGTYEQYF.

The chain uses TRBV28 and TRBJ2-1, with 12 nucleotides matching TRBD2. This CDR3 spans 17 amino acids. Losses at the gene ends were 7 bases for V and 0 bases for J; bases not matched to a gene: 7. Germline CDR1 MDHEN, CDR2 SYDVKM. The CDR3 protein is CASKTRTSGTSYNEQFF. The CDR3 DNA reads as TGTGCCAGCAAGACGAGGACTAGCGGGACCTCCTACAATGAGCAGTTCTTC.

V is TRBV19 and J is TRBJ1-1; D call uncertain. Germline V gives CDR1 LNHDA, CDR2 SQIVND (reference sequence). V was trimmed by 3 bases and J by 7 bases, leaving 15 bases between them. The CDR3 sequence is 14 residues long. The CDR3 spells CASSIVRAGGEAFF. The CDR3 DNA reads as TGTGCCAGTAGTATCGTAAGGGCTGGAGGTGAAGCTTTCTTT.

The chain combines TRBV7-8 with TRBJ2-1; tentatively, D is TRBD2 (9 bases). Germline CDR1 and CDR2: SGHVS and FQNEAQ. The CDR3 is made up of 16 amino acids. Trimming pared 5 bases from V and 7 bases from J, leaving 21 bases between. The DNA of the CDR3 is TGTGCCAGCAGCCAGGGGGCTGCGGGGGGGCCGAATGAGCAGTTCTTC. Protein product: CASSQGAAGGPNEQFF.

V is TRBV14 and J is TRBJ2-7; 11 bases align to TRBD1. This CDR3 has 15 amino acids. V shed 4 bases and J 3 bases; nucleotides not matched to a gene: 5. The germline CDR1 and CDR2 sequences are SGHDN and FVKESK. CDR3 protein: CASSRTGTGGYEQYF. The CDR3 region has the DNA TGTGCCAGCAGCCGAACCGGGACAGGGGGCTACGAGCAGTACTTC.

The chain combines TRBV4-1 with TRBJ1-1, with D possibly matching TRBD1 (6 bases). The CDR3 totals 13 residues. Germline V gene data show CDR1 as MGHRA and CDR2 as YSYEKL. Trimming took 3 bases from V and 6 from J, leaving 11 bases between them. The CDR3 sequence: CASSHPDRSEAFF. DNA for the CDR3: TGCGCCAGCAGCCACCCCGACAGGTCTGAAGCTTTCTTT.